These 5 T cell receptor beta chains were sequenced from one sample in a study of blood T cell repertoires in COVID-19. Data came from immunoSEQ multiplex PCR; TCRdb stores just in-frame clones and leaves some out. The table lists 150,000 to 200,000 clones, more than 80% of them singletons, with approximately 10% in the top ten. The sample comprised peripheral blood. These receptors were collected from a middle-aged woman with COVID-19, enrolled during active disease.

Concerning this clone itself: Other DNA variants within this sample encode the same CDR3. CDR3 coding DNA: TGTGCCAGCAGCCAAGGTCAGGGGAACCAGCCCCAGCATTTT. It yields the protein CASSQGQGNQPQHF. The gene calls are TRBV3-1 (or the pseudogene TRBV3-2) and TRBJ1-5; D is perhaps TRBD1 (6 bases). The ends were cut back, 1 base at V and 7 bases at J, with 11 bases in the middle. Germline CDR1 is LGHDT and CDR2 is YNNKEL (reference sequence). The CDR3 extends over 14 amino acids.

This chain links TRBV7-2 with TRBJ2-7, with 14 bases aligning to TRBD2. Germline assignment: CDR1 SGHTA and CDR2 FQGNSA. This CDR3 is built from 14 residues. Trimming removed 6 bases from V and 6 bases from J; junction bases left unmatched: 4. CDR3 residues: CASRLGLAGAEQYF. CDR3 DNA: TGTGCCAGCAGGCTGGGACTAGCGGGAGCCGAGCAGTACTTC.

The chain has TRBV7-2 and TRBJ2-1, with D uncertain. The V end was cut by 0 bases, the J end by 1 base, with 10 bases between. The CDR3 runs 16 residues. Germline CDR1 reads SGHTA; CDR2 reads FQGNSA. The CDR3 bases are TGTGCCAGCAGCTTAGCGCACGGAGCTTCCTACAATGAGCAGTTCTTC. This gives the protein CASSLAHGASYNEQFF.

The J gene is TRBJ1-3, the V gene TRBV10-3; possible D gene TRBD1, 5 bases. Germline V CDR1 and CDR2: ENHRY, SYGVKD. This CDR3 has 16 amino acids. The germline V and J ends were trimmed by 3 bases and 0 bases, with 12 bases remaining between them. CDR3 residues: CAISEYSRDSGNTIYF. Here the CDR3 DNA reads TGTGCCATCAGTGAATACAGCAGGGACTCTGGAAACACCATATATTTT.

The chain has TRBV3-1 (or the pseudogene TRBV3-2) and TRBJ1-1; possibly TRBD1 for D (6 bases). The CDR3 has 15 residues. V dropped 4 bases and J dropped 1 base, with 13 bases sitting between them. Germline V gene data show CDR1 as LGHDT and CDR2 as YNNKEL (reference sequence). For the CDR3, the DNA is TGTGCCAGCAGCCGAGGACAGAGTTGGAACACTGAAGCTTTCTTT. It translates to CASSRGQSWNTEAFF.